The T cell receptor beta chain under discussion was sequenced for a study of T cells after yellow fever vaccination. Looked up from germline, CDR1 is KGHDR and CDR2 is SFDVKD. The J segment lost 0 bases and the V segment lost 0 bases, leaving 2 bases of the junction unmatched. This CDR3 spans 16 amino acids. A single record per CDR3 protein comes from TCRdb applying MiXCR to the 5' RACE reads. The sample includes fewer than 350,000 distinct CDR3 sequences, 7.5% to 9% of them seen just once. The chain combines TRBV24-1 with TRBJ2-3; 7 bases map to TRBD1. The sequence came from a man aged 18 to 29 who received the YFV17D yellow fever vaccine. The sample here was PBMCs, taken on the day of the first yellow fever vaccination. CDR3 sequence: CATSDLKGQSTDTQYF. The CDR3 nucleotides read TGTGCCACCAGTGATTTGAAGGGACAGAGCACAGATACGCAGTATTTT.